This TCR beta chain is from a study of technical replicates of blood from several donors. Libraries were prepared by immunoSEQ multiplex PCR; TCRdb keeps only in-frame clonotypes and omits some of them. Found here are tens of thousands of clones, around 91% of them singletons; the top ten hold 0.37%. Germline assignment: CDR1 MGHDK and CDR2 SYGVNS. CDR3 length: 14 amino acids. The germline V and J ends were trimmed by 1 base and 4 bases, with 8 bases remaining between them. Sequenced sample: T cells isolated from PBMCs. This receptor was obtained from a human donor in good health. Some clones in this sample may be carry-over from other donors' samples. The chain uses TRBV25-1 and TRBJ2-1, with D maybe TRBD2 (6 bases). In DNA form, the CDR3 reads TGTGCCAGCAGTGAATTAGCGGCGTACAATGAGCAGTTCTTC. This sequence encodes CASSELAAYNEQFF.